Reported below is one TCR beta chain. The antigen is not known. Measured with immunoSEQ multiplex PCR; TCRdb has only the in-frame clones, and not every one. The sample contains around 14,000 clones, 72% of which appear only once. The sample belongs to a study of vaccination effects on CD4 cells after COVID-19. Under the ViraFEST assay, PBMC were stimulated with viral peptide pools so that antigen-specific CD4+ T cells expanded. Sequencing was performed afterwards. Cultured cells yielded isolated CD4+ T cells after roughly 11 days. Vaccination of participants consisted of two doses of either the BNT162b2 or mRNA-1273 vaccine. Cultures had half their medium replaced with IL-2 medium on days 3 and 7. Points from the study as a whole: There was only 1 of 255 vaccine-induced clones in healthy vaccinees that cross-reacted with common cold coronaviruses. Infection-derived and vaccine-derived clones contracted markedly late after vaccination.

The germline V and J ends were trimmed by 3 bases and 4 bases, with 18 bases remaining between them. The germline V gene encodes CDR1 LNHDA and CDR2 SQIVND (reference sequence). CDR3 length: 16 residues. This specimen was CD4+ T cells from PBMCs cultured with SARS-CoV-2 spike peptides, taken after COVID-19 vaccination. This chain connects TRBV19 to TRBJ1-2; D perhaps matches TRBD1 (5 bases). The receptor's source is a human donor who received a COVID-19 vaccine. The CDR3 DNA is TGTGCCAGTAGTATTCCCAAGCTGGGACCGGTCTATGGCTACACCTTC. Residues: CASSIPKLGPVYGYTF.